This TCR beta chain was sequenced for a study of cytomegalovirus exposure and HLA in healthy donors. A remark on this clone: Its antigen is as yet unknown.

Findings and limits, study-wide: A missense DCLRE1C variant was associated with V- and J-gene trimming of TCR beta chains in a later analysis, and an independent cohort replicated the association.

PCR amplification relied on 60 Vbeta primers (plus 13 Jbeta primers). This table comes from immunoSEQ multiplex PCR, and its TCRdb copy is limited to in-frame clones, with some not included. The sample shows 150,000 or so clones, about 80% of them seen only once. V lost 1 base, J lost 4 bases, and 3 bases stayed unmatched. From germline, CDR1 is LNHNV and CDR2 YYDKDF (reference sequence). CDR3 size: 16 residues. Source material: PBMCs. The receptor was isolated from a woman aged 40-49 years in good health and CMV-seronegative. The chain couples TRBV15 to TRBJ2-1; 11 bases align to TRBD2. The CDR3 loop is CATSRATSGNYNEQFF. As DNA, the CDR3 is TGTGCCACCAGCAGAGCGACTAGCGGGAATTACAATGAGCAGTTCTTC.